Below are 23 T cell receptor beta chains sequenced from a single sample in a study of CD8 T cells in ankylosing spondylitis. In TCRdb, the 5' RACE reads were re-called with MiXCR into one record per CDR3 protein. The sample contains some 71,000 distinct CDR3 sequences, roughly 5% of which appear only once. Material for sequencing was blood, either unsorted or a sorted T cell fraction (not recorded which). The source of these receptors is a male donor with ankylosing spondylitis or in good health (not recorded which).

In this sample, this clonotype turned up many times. The CDR3 loop is CASRLALPLPGGEAFF. CDR3 coding DNA: TGTGCAAGTCGCTTAGCGCTACCCCTGCCGGGAGGGGAAGCTTTCTTT. The chain combines TRBV12-2 with TRBJ1-1. TRBV12-2 corresponds to a pseudogene. The CDR3 consists of 16 residues.

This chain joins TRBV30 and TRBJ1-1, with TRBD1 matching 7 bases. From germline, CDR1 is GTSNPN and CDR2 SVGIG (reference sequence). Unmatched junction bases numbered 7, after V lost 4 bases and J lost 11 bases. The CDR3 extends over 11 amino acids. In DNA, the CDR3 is TGTGCCTGGAACCGACAGGGATCGGCTTTCTTT. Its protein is CAWNRQGSAFF.

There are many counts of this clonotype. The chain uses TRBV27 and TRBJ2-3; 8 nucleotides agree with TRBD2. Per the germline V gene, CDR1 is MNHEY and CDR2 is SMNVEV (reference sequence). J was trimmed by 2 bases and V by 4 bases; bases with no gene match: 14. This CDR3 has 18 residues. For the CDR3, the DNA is TGTGCCAGCAGTTCTCGGCTAGCGGGCGGGCACGCCACAGATACGCAGTATTTT. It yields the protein CASSSRLAGGHATDTQYF.

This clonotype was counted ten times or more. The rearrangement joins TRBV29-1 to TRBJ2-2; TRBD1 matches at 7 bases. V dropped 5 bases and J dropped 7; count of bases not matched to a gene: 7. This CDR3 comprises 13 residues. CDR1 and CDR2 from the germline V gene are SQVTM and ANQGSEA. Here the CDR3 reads CSVRQGSGGELFF. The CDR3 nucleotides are TGCAGCGTTCGACAGGGTTCAGGCGGGGAGCTGTTTTTT.

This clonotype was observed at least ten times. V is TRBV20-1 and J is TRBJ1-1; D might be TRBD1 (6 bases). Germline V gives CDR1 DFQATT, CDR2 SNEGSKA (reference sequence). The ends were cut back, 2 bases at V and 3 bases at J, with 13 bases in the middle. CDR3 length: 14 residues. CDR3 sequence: CSARRGPWHTEAFF. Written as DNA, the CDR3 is TGCAGTGCTAGACGGGGGCCCTGGCACACTGAAGCTTTCTTT.

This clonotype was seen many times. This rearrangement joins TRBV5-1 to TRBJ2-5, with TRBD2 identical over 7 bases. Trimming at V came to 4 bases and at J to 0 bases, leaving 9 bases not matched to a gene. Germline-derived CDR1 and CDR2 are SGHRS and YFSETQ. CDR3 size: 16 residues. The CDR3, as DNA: TGCGCCAGCAGCAGGGAGCGGGGTGCGTACCAAGAGACCCAGTACTTC. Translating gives CASSRERGAYQETQYF.

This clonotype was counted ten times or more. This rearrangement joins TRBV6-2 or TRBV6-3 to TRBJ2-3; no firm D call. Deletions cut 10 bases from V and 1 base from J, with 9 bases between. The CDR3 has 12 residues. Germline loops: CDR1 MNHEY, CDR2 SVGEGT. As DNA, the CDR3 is TGTGCCACCGCATGGGGCACAGATACGCAGTATTTT. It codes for CATAWGTDTQYF.

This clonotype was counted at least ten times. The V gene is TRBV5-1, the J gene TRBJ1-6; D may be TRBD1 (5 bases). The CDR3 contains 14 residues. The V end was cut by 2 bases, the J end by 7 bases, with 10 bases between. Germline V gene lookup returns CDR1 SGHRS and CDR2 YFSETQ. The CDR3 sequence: CASSLTGSNSPLHF. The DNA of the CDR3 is TGCGCCAGCAGCTTAACAGGTTCCAATTCACCCCTCCACTTT.

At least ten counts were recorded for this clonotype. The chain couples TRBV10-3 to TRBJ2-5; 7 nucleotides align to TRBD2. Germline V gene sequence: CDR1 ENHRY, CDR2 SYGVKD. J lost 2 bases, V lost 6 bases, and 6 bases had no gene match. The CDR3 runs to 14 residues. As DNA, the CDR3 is TGTGCCATCAGCCCCCTAGCGGCACAAGAGACCCAGTACTTC. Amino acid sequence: CAISPLAAQETQYF.

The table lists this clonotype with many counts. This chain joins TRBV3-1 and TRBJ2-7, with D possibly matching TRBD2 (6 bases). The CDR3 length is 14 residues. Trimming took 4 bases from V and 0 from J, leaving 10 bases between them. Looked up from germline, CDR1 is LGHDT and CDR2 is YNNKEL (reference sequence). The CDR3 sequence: CASSRGDFSYEQYF. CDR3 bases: TGTGCCAGCAGCCGAGGGGACTTCTCCTACGAGCAGTACTTC.

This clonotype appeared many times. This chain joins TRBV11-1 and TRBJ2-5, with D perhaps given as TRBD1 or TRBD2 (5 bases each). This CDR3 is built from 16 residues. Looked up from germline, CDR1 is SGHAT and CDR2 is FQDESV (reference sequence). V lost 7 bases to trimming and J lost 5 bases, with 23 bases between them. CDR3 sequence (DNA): TGTGCCAGCACCCTTGGCGTCGACAGAGGGTACGAGACCCAGTACTTC. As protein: CASTLGVDRGYETQYF.

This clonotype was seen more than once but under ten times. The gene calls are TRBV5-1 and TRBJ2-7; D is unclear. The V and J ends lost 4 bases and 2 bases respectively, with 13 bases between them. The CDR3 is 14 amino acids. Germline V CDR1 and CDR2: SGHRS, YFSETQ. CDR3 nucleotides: TGCGCCAGCAGCCCGGTCCCTTCGACCTACGAGCAGTACTTC. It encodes CASSPVPSTYEQYF.

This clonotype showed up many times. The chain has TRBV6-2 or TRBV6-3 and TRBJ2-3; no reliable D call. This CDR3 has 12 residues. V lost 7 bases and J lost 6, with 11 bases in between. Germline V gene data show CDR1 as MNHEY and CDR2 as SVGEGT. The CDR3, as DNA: TGTGCCAGCAACCGACAACCGGATACGCAGTATTTT. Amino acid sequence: CASNRQPDTQYF.

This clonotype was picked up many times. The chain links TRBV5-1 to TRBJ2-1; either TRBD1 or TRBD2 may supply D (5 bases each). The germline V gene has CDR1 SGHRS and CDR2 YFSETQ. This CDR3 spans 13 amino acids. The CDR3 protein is CATSEPTGTVQFF. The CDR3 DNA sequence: TGCGCGACCAGCGAGCCAACCGGGACCGTGCAGTTCTTC.

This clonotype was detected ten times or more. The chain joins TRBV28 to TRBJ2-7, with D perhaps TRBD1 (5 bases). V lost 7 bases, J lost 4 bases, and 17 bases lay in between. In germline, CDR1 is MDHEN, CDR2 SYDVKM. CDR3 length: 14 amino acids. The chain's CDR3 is CASTLGQAEYEQYF. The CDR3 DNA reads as TGTGCCAGCACCTTGGGGCAGGCCGAATACGAGCAGTACTTC.

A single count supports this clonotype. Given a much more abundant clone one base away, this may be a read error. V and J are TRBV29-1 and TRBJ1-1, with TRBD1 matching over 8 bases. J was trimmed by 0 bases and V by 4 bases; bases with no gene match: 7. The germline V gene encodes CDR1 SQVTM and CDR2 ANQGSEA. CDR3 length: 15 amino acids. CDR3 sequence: CSVGTGWGMNTEAFF. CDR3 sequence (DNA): TGCAGCGTTGGGACAGGGTGGGGGATGAACACTGAAGCTTTCTTT.

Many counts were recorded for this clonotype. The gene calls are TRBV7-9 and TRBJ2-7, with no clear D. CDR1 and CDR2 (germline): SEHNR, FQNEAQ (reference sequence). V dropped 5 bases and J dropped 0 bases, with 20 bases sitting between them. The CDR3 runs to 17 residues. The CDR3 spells CASSRMGFILNSYEQYF. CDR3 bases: TGTGCCAGCAGCCGTATGGGCTTTATCCTTAACTCCTACGAGCAGTACTTC.

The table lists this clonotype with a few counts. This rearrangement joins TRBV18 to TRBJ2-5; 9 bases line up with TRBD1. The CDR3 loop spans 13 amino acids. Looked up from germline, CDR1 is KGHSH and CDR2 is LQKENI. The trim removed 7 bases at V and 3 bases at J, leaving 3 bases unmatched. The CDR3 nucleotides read TGTGCCAGCTTCCGGGACAGGGAAGAGACCCAGTACTTC. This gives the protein CASFRDREETQYF.

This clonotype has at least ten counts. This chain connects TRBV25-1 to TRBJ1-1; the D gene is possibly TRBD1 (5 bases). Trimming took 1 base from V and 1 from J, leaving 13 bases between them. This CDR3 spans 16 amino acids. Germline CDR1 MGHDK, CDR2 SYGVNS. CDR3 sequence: CASSESGEIRNTEAFF. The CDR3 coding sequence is TGTGCCAGCAGTGAATCGGGGGAAATTCGGAACACTGAAGCTTTCTTT.

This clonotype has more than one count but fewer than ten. The CDR3 region is CASSLWQSGRWYF. Written as DNA, the CDR3 is TGTGCCAGCAGCTTGTGGCAGTCAGGGCGGTGGTACTTC. The rearrangement uses TRBV7-2 and TRBJ2-7; weak D call: TRBD1 (5 bases). This CDR3 spans 13 amino acids. V was pared by 3 bases and J by 12 bases, with 18 bases between. Germline assignment: CDR1 SGHTA and CDR2 FQGNSA.

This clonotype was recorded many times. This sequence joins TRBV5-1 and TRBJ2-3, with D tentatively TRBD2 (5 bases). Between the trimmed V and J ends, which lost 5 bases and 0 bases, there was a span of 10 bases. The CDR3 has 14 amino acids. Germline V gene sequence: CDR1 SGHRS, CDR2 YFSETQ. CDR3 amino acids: CASSDYLSTDTQYF. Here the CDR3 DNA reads TGCGCCAGCAGTGACTATCTCAGCACAGATACGCAGTATTTT. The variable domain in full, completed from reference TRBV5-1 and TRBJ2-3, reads KAGVTQTPRYLIKTRGQQVTLSCSPISGHRSVSWYQQTPGQGLQFLFEYFSETQRNKGNFPGRFSGRQFSNSRSEMNVSTLELGDSALYLCASSDYLSTDTQYFGPGTRLTVL.

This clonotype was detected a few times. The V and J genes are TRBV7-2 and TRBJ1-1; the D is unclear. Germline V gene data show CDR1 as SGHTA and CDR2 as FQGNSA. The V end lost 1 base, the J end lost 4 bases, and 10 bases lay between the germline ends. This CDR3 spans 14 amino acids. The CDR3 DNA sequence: TGTGCCAGCAGCTTAGTAATAGCGGGCACTGAAGCTTTCTTT. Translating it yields CASSLVIAGTEAFF.

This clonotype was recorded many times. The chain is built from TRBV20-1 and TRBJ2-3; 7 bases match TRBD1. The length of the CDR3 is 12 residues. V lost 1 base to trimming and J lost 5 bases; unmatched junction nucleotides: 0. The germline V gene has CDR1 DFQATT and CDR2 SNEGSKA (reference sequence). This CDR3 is CSARGTGDTQYF. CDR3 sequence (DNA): TGCAGTGCTAGAGGGACAGGAGATACGCAGTATTTT.